The 7 T cell receptor beta chains in this list originate from one sample, sequenced in a study of cytomegalovirus exposure and HLA in healthy donors. The PCR used 60 Vbeta and 13 Jbeta primers. Profiled with immunoSEQ multiplex PCR; TCRdb holds only in-frame clones, not every one. The sample includes over 150,000 clones, 80% to 90% of them seen just once. Sequences were obtained from PBMCs. Receptor source: a girl aged 10 to 17 in good health and CMV-seropositive.

V is TRBV11-3 and J is TRBJ2-1; 9 bases agree with TRBD1. The CDR3 loop spans 15 amino acids. Germline V gene sequence: CDR1 SGHNT, CDR2 YENEEA. J lost 4 bases, V lost 6 bases, and 7 bases had no gene match. As DNA, the CDR3 is TGTGCCAGCAGTTCTCCGGGACAGGGTTACAATGAGCAGTTCTTC. Encoded protein: CASSSPGQGYNEQFF.

The rearrangement links TRBV27 to TRBJ2-2, with D unclear. The CDR3 totals 15 residues. With 1 base removed from V and 6 bases from J, the gap between germline ends came to 12 bases. The germline V gene encodes CDR1 MNHEY and CDR2 SMNVEV (reference sequence). CDR3 nucleotide sequence: TGTGCCAGCAGTTTATGGGTTGACTTTCCCGGGGAGCTGTTTTTT. Residues: CASSLWVDFPGELFF.

This chain joins TRBV9 and TRBJ2-5; D gene unclear. Deletions cut 5 bases from V and 4 bases from J, with 12 bases between. Germline CDR1 is SGDLS and CDR2 is YYNGEE. This CDR3 spans 13 amino acids. The DNA for the CDR3 is TGTGCCAGCAGTCCTCAGAACCGAGAGACCCAGTACTTC. It translates to CASSPQNRETQYF.

The CDR3 DNA reads TGTGCCAGCTCACCACAGACGGACAGCGAGACCCAGTACTTC. Translating it yields CASSPQTDSETQYF. The chain couples TRBV18 to TRBJ2-5; D is perhaps TRBD1 (6 bases). The CDR3 loop spans 14 amino acids. The germline gives CDR1 KGHSH, CDR2 LQKENI. Trimming took off 1 base at V and 5 bases at J, with 11 bases between the two ends. The variable domain in full, completed from reference TRBV18 and TRBJ2-5, reads NAGVMQNPRHLVRRRGQEARLRCSPMKGHSHVYWYRQLPEEGLKFMVYLQKENIIDESGMPKERFSAEFPKEGPSILRIQQVVRGDSAAYFCASSPQTDSETQYFGPGTRLLVL.

About this clone: Other DNA sequences within the sample encode an identical CDR3. V is TRBV7-9 and J is TRBJ1-2; D call uncertain. Germline CDR1 SEHNR, CDR2 FQNEAQ (reference sequence). The CDR3 consists of 13 residues. Trimming stripped 1 base from V and 2 bases from J, with 5 bases between. The CDR3 sequence is CASSLGANYGYTF. The CDR3 DNA reads TGTGCCAGCAGCTTAGGAGCAAACTATGGCTACACCTTC.

The chain couples TRBV6-4 to TRBJ2-1; 15 bases line up with TRBD2. CDR1 is MRHNA, CDR2 SNTAGT, per germline. V lost 6 bases and J lost 2; bases outside the gene matches: 2. This CDR3 region has 16 residues. For the CDR3, the DNA is TGTGCCAGCAGCGGGACTAGCGGGGGGCCCTACAATGAGCAGTTCTTC. It is translated as CASSGTSGGPYNEQFF.

The V call is TRBV5-6, the J call TRBJ2-3; TRBD2 aligns across 10 bases. The germline gives CDR1 SGHDT, CDR2 YYEEEE. CDR3 length: 17 residues. Losses at the gene ends were 2 bases for V and 2 bases for J; bases not matched to a gene: 8. The CDR3 DNA is TGTGCCAGCAGCTTCGGTAGCGGGGGGAGATCCACAGATACGCAGTATTTT. This sequence encodes CASSFGSGGRSTDTQYF.